This TCR beta chain is drawn from a study of cytomegalovirus exposure and HLA in healthy donors. Study background: The study's early data release held roughly 90 million unique TCRs from HLA-typed donors.

V gave up 4 bases and J gave up 4 bases, with 7 bases separating them. The CDR3 length is 12 residues. Germline V lookup: CDR1 ENHRY, CDR2 SYGVKD. Vbeta (60) and Jbeta (13) primers were used in the PCR. Assay: immunoSEQ multiplex PCR; the TCRdb copy retains only in-frame clones and omits some. The sample lists 150,000 to 200,000 clones; roughly 77% were seen once. The specimen was PBMCs. The chain is built from TRBV10-3 and TRBJ1-1; no definite D call. This clonotype was obtained from a woman aged 18 to 35 in good health and CMV-seronegative. The CDR3 loop is CAISGPGTEAFF. CDR3 bases: TGTGCCATCAGTGGCCCGGGCACTGAAGCTTTCTTT.